This T cell receptor beta chain was identified in a study of Tregs in tolerant kidney transplant recipients. Sequenced by immunoSEQ multiplex PCR; TCRdb stores in-frame clones only, minus some. The table records about 240,000 clones, roughly 80% of them present only once. Sequences were obtained from CD4+ T cells from blood. This clonotype was sampled from a human donor in good health.

CDR3 DNA: TGTGCCAGCGCGCCGAGGGCCCACGAGCAGTACTTC. The encoded protein is CASAPRAHEQYF. The chain links TRBV5-5 to TRBJ2-7; TRBD2 is a possible D gene (5 bases). V dropped 7 bases and J dropped 5 bases, with 13 bases sitting between them. Looked up from germline, CDR1 is SGHKS and CDR2 is YYEKEE (reference sequence). The CDR3 runs 12 residues.